Below are 22 T cell receptor beta chains sequenced from a single sample in a study of cytomegalovirus exposure and HLA in healthy donors. With 60 Vbeta and 13 Jbeta primers, the PCR was carried out. Assay used: immunoSEQ multiplex PCR; TCRdb lists only in-frame clones, some missing. The sample has roughly 110,000 clones, over 75% seen once. Source material: PBMCs. The receptors were sampled from a woman under 30 in good health and CMV-seronegative.

This clone appeared a single time. The chain recombines TRBV9 with TRBJ1-6, with 8 bases fitting TRBD1. The CDR3 runs 15 residues. Per germline, CDR1 SGDLS and CDR2 YYNGEE. Trimming cost V 4 bases and J 9 bases; bases outside gene matches: 9. CDR3: CASSMRDRGGSPLHF. CDR3 in DNA: TGTGCCAGCAGCATGCGAGACAGGGGAGGTTCACCCCTCCACTTT.

V is TRBV9 and J is TRBJ2-1; 8 nucleotides match TRBD2. Germline values: CDR1 SGDLS, CDR2 YYNGEE. CDR3 size: 13 residues. V trimming: 4 bases; J trimming: 10 bases; junction bases outside the gene matches: 7. CDR3 bases: TGTGCCAGCAGCCCCCGCTCGGGAGGGGAGCAGTTCTTC. Translated: CASSPRSGGEQFF.

J is TRBJ2-4 and V is TRBV6-1, with D perhaps TRBD2 (7 bases). CDR1 MNHNS and CDR2 SASEGT come from the germline V gene. The CDR3 has 14 amino acids. Between the trimmed V and J ends, which lost 4 bases and 6 bases, there was a span of 13 bases. CDR3 in DNA: TGTGCCAGCAGTGGGGGGGGGCAGCTAAACATTCAGTACTTC. As protein: CASSGGGQLNIQYF.

Written as DNA, the CDR3 is TGTGCCAGCAGCTTACCCGAGAAGGGGGCCAAAAACATTCAGTACTTC. Residues: CASSLPEKGAKNIQYF. V gene TRBV7-9 combines with J gene TRBJ2-4, with a weak D call TRBD1 (5 bases). Trimming pared 2 bases from V and 1 base from J, leaving 12 bases between. CDR3 length equals 16 residues. Looked up from germline, CDR1 is SEHNR and CDR2 is FQNEAQ (reference sequence).

The chain has TRBV5-1 and TRBJ2-3, with D maybe TRBD2 (5 bases). The CDR3 totals 15 residues. From germline, CDR1 is SGHRS and CDR2 YFSETQ. V lost 1 base, J lost 2 bases, and 11 bases lay in between. This CDR3 is CASSLTSSTTDTQYF. The CDR3 DNA is TGCGCCAGCAGCTTGACTAGTTCAACCACAGATACGCAGTATTTT.

The chain joins TRBV6-5 to TRBJ1-5; a weak D match, TRBD1 (5 bases). The germline CDR1 and CDR2 sequences are MNHEY and SVGAGI. V was clipped by 10 bases and J by 3 bases, with 7 bases between them. The CDR3 consists of 11 residues. The CDR3, as DNA: TGTGCCACAGGGTACAATCAGCCCCAGCATTTT. Translation gives CATGYNQPQHF.

The rearrangement uses TRBV4-1 and TRBJ1-2; D is possibly TRBD1 (5 bases). V lost 1 base and J 8 bases, leaving 17 bases between the germline ends. CDR3 size: 15 residues. Germline lookup yields CDR1 MGHRA and CDR2 YSYEKL. CDR3 bases: TGCGCCAGCAGCCAAGGGCGCCAGGGAAGCAGAGGCTACACCTTC. Residues: CASSQGRQGSRGYTF.

The V gene is TRBV5-1, the J gene TRBJ1-3; maybe TRBD1 (5 bases). The V gene lost 0 bases and the J gene lost 0 bases, with 7 bases spanning the gap. This CDR3 has 15 amino acids. Germline CDR1 is SGHRS and CDR2 is YFSETQ. In nucleotides, the CDR3 is TGCGCCAGCAGCTTGGGCGGGGGCTCTGGAAACACCATATATTTT. This translates into CASSLGGGSGNTIYF. The full variable domain, completed using reference TRBV5-1 and TRBJ1-3, is KAGVTQTPRYLIKTRGQQVTLSCSPISGHRSVSWYQQTPGQGLQFLFEYFSETQRNKGNFPGRFSGRQFSNSRSEMNVSTLELGDSALYLCASSLGGGSGNTIYFGEGSWLTVV.

This chain connects TRBV15 to TRBJ2-1, with TRBD2 as a possible D gene (6 bases). CDR1 is LNHNV and CDR2 is YYDKDF in the germline V gene (reference sequence). The CDR3 sequence is 17 residues long. Trimming removed 5 bases from V and 3 bases from J, with 20 bases in between. CDR3 sequence (DNA): TGTGCCACCAGCCCCCACGACGGGGGAGGCGACTACAATGAGCAGTTCTTC. It specifies CATSPHDGGGDYNEQFF. Together with reference TRBV15 and TRBJ2-1, the CDR3 gives the full variable domain: DAMVIQNPRYQVTQFGKPVTLSCSQTLNHNVMYWYQQKSSQAPKLLFHYYDKDFNNEADTPDNFQSRRPNTSFCFLDIRSPGLGDTAMYLCATSPHDGGGDYNEQFFGPGTRLTVL.

On this clone itself: This specimen includes other DNA sequences encoding the same CDR3. This chain joins TRBV27 and TRBJ1-1, with TRBD1 as a possible D gene (6 bases). The V end lost 4 bases, the J end lost 8 bases, and 8 bases lay between the germline ends. The CDR3 runs to 11 residues. Germline V gives CDR1 MNHEY, CDR2 SMNVEV (reference sequence). The CDR3 loop is CASSSGTEAFF. CDR3 DNA: TGTGCCAGCAGTTCCGGGACAGAAGCTTTCTTT.

The chain employs TRBV5-1 and TRBJ2-5; weak D call: TRBD1 (6 bases). Germline loops: CDR1 SGHRS, CDR2 YFSETQ. Trimming removed 0 bases from V and 1 base from J, with 19 bases in between. The CDR3 loop spans 18 amino acids. The CDR3 protein is CASSLEGTHTNPQETQYF. The CDR3 DNA is TGCGCCAGCAGCTTGGAGGGGACACATACAAACCCCCAAGAGACCCAGTACTTC.

The sample holds one count of this clone. This CDR3 reads CASIYRTEAFF. For the CDR3, the DNA is TGTGCCAGCATTTACAGGACTGAAGCTTTCTTT. The rearrangement uses TRBV2 and TRBJ1-1; possibly TRBD1 for D (5 bases). This CDR3 contains 11 residues. Trimming removed 7 bases from V and 5 bases from J, with 8 bases in between. Germline V gives CDR1 SNHLY, CDR2 FYNNEI. The full variable domain, rest sourced from reference TRBV2 and TRBJ1-1, is EPEVTQTPSHQVTQMGQEVILRCVPISNHLYFYWYRQILGQKVEFLVSFYNNEISEKSEIFDDQFSVERPDGSNFTLKIRSTKLEDSAMYFCASIYRTEAFFGQGTRLTVV.

This clone was detected only once. V gene TRBV28 combines with J gene TRBJ2-7, with D possibly TRBD1 on 6 matching bases. Germline V gene data show CDR1 as MDHEN and CDR2 as SYDVKM. Trimming cost V 5 bases and J 2 bases, with 19 bases left between them. This CDR3 spans 16 amino acids. The CDR3 reads CASSPEDSNIPYEQYV. The CDR3 nucleotides read TGTGCCAGCAGTCCCGAGGACAGCAACATACCCTACGAGCAGTACGTC.

V usage is TRBV25-1 and J usage is TRBJ2-3; tentative D call: TRBD1 (6 bases). Germline lookup yields CDR1 MGHDK and CDR2 SYGVNS. Trimming took 0 bases from V and 4 from J, leaving 11 bases between them. The CDR3 is 15 residues long. The CDR3, as DNA: TGTGCCAGCAGTGAATATTACCCAGGGGCAGATACGCAGTATTTT. This sequence encodes CASSEYYPGADTQYF.

This clone occurred once. The chain recombines TRBV6-5 with TRBJ2-3, with 12 positions matching TRBD1. The length of the CDR3 is 15 residues. CDR1 is MNHEY and CDR2 is SVGAGI in the germline V gene. Trimming removed 5 bases from V and 5 bases from J; junction bases left unmatched: 5. The CDR3, as DNA: TGTGCCAGCAGTCCCGGGACAGGGGGCGTAGATACGCAGTATTTT. It specifies CASSPGTGGVDTQYF.

V gene TRBV29-1 combines with J gene TRBJ2-5; 7 positions match TRBD2. The germline CDR1 and CDR2 sequences are SQVTM and ANQGSEA. This CDR3 comprises 17 residues. After removal of 0 bases from V and 1 base from J, the junction contained 11 bases not matched to a gene. The CDR3 DNA sequence: TGCAGCGTTGAAGAGCTGCCTAGCGGATCGACCCAAGAGACCCAGTACTTC. This encodes CSVEELPSGSTQETQYF. Variable domain in full (rest from reference TRBV29-1 and TRBJ2-5): SAVISQKPSRDICQRGTSLTIQCQVDSQVTMMFWYRQQPGQSLTLIATANQGSEATYESGFVIDKFPISRPNLTFSTLTVSNMSPEDSSIYLCSVEELPSGSTQETQYFGPGTRLLVL.

The chain joins TRBV6-5 to TRBJ1-1, with D unclear. The CDR3 runs 15 residues. Germline CDR1 and CDR2: MNHEY and SVGAGI. V lost 5 bases and J lost 7, with 20 bases in between. CDR3 amino acids: CASSRLTRAAGEAFF. CDR3 DNA sequence: TGTGCCAGCAGTCGATTAACACGGGCCGCGGGTGAAGCTTTCTTT.

This clone showed up just once. The rearrangement joins TRBV6-1 to TRBJ2-5; 9 nucleotides align to TRBD2. CDR1 MNHNS and CDR2 SASEGT come from the germline V gene. CDR3 length: 17 amino acids. With 1 base clipped from V and 5 bases from J, the junction kept 11 bases outside the gene matches. The CDR3 here is CASSEDGGASGMETQYF. For the CDR3, the DNA is TGTGCCAGCAGTGAAGACGGGGGCGCTAGCGGGATGGAGACCCAGTACTTC.

The chain combines TRBV19 with TRBJ1-5; D unclear. Germline CDR1 is LNHDA and CDR2 is SQIVND (reference sequence). The CDR3 has 14 residues. Trimming cost V 1 base and J 1 base, with 5 bases left between them. CDR3 bases: TGTGCCAGTAGTATAGTCGAGAGCAATCAGCCCCAGCATTTT. The encoded protein is CASSIVESNQPQHF. The full variable domain, rest sourced from reference TRBV19 and TRBJ1-5, is DGGITQSPKYLFRKEGQNVTLSCEQNLNHDAMYWYRQDPGQGLRLIYYSQIVNDFQKGDIAEGYSVSREKKESFPLTVTSAQKNPTAFYLCASSIVESNQPQHFGDGTRLSIL.

This chain links TRBV7-8 with TRBJ2-5; weak D call: TRBD2 (6 bases). Trimming took 0 bases from V and 5 from J, leaving 13 bases between them. CDR1 is SGHVS, CDR2 FQNEAQ, per germline. The CDR3 loop spans 15 amino acids. CDR3 residues: CASSLAATGRETQYF. The CDR3 DNA sequence: TGTGCCAGCAGCTTAGCGGCCACTGGGAGGGAGACCCAGTACTTC.

The V call is TRBV7-2, the J call TRBJ2-5; 9 positions agree with TRBD2. V trimming: 2 bases; J trimming: 4 bases; junction bases outside the gene matches: 8. From germline, CDR1 is SGHTA and CDR2 FQGNSA. The CDR3 contains 16 residues. Here the CDR3 DNA reads TGTGCCAGCAGCTTATTTACAGCGGGGGGTGGAGAGACCCAGTACTTC. As protein: CASSLFTAGGGETQYF.

CDR3 region: CASSSRGQDRLGAFF. CDR3 in DNA: TGTGCCAGCAGCTCCCGAGGACAGGACAGGTTGGGGGCTTTCTTT. The chain couples TRBV13 to TRBJ1-1; TRBD1 aligns across 7 bases. J gave up 11 bases and V 4 bases, and 16 bases lay outside the gene matches. Germline assignment: CDR1 PRHDT and CDR2 FYEKMQ (reference sequence). This CDR3 has 15 amino acids.